The 13 T cell receptor beta chains presented below share a single source sample, sequenced in a study of human T cells and chemical hapten exposure. TCRdb fed the RACE reads into MiXCR, producing one record per CDR3 protein. The data show roughly 100,000 distinct CDR3 sequences, under 40% seen once. Time point noted: patch test 3, about 24 weeks after DPC sensitization. Noted treatment: therapeutic diphenylcyclopropenone sensitization with weekly scalp DPC. Sample: whole blood, taken in connection with sensitization to the hapten diphenylcyclopropenone (DPC). The receptors were sampled from a man in his forties with alopecia areata. Some clones in this sample may be carry-over from other donors' samples.

The J gene is TRBJ2-7, the V gene TRBV28; no definite D call. The V end was cut by 5 bases, the J end by 0 bases, with 5 bases between. Germline CDR1 reads MDHEN; CDR2 reads SYDVKM. The CDR3 is 12 residues long. DNA for the CDR3: TGTGCCAGCAGTCAAAGCTCCTACGAGCAGTACGTC. Translating gives CASSQSSYEQYV.

In its sample, this clonotype was seen a few times. The CDR3 DNA reads TGTGCCAGCAGCCTATATGTGGCGGGGAGCTCCTACGAGCAGTACGTC. Translation: CASSLYVAGSSYEQYV. This chain joins TRBV7-9 and TRBJ2-7; the D gene is possibly TRBD2 (6 bases). Germline lookup yields CDR1 SEHNR and CDR2 FQNEAQ (reference sequence). CDR3 length: 16 amino acids. Trimming pared 5 bases from V and 0 bases from J, leaving 17 bases between.

A few counts support this clonotype. The chain uses TRBV20-1 and TRBJ2-7; no definite D call. The CDR3 runs to 11 residues. V was cut by 6 bases and J by 3 bases, with 9 bases left in between. The germline V gene has CDR1 DFQATT and CDR2 SNEGSKA (reference sequence). This chain's CDR3 is CSATDGYEQYV. For the CDR3, the DNA is TGCAGTGCGACGGACGGCTACGAGCAGTACGTC.

The chain joins TRBV28 to TRBJ2-5; D is unclear. This CDR3 is 11 amino acids long. V lost 8 bases and J 4 bases, leaving 8 bases between the germline ends. CDR1 MDHEN and CDR2 SYDVKM come from the germline V gene. CDR3 protein: CASAPGETQYF. CDR3 coding DNA: TGTGCCAGCGCCCCGGGAGAGACCCAGTACTTC.

The V gene is TRBV9, the J gene TRBJ2-1; a weak D match, TRBD2 (5 bases). This CDR3 region has 19 residues. Germline V gene sequence: CDR1 SGDLS, CDR2 YYNGEE. Between the trimmed V and J ends, which lost 3 bases and 0 bases, there was a span of 22 bases. This CDR3 reads CASSGGLGVVLRSYNEQFF. In DNA form, the CDR3 reads TGTGCCAGCAGCGGAGGGCTCGGGGTAGTCCTACGCTCCTACAATGAGCAGTTCTTC. Based on the CDR3 plus reference TRBV9 and TRBJ2-1, the full variable domain is DSGVTQTPKHLITATGQRVTLRCSPRSGDLSVYWYQQSLDQGLQFLIQYYNGEERAKGNILERFSAQQFPDLHSELNLSSLELGDSALYFCASSGGLGVVLRSYNEQFFGPGTRLTVL.

This chain joins TRBV6-6 and TRBJ2-1; 12 bases map to TRBD2. J gave up 4 bases and V 4 bases, and 5 bases lay outside the gene matches. CDR1 and CDR2 (germline): MNHNY, SVGAGI (reference sequence). This CDR3 comprises 16 residues. CDR3 in DNA: TGTGCCAGCAGTTTCCCTGGACTAGCGGGGTACAATGAGCAGTTCTTC. Amino acid sequence: CASSFPGLAGYNEQFF.

The rearrangement links TRBV10-3 to TRBJ2-7; D gene ambiguous. This CDR3 contains 14 residues. Trimming removed 2 bases at V and 5 bases at J, with 13 bases between. Germline CDR1 ENHRY, CDR2 SYGVKD. The CDR3 is CAISEPPKPHEQYF. The CDR3 DNA reads as TGTGCCATCAGTGAGCCCCCAAAACCCCACGAGCAGTACTTC.

This clonotype was counted a few times. The J gene is TRBJ2-7, the V gene TRBV20-1; 7 bases align to TRBD1. V trimming: 6 bases; J trimming: 0 bases; junction bases outside the gene matches: 11. CDR3 length: 15 residues. Germline-derived CDR1 and CDR2 are DFQATT and SNEGSKA (reference sequence). The CDR3 DNA follows: TGCAGTGCCCTGACCCGGACAGGTGGCTCCTACGAGCAGTACTTC. Translation: CSALTRTGGSYEQYF.

This clonotype was seen more than once but under ten times. This rearrangement joins TRBV7-2 to TRBJ2-4, with 14 bases aligning to TRBD2. The V and J ends lost 2 bases and 0 bases, in that order; junction bases with no gene match: 12. There are 21 residues in the CDR3. Germline V lookup: CDR1 SGHTA, CDR2 FQGNSA. The CDR3 DNA sequence: TGTGCCAGCAGCTTATATGGCGGGACTAGCGGGAGTGAGGGAGCCAAAAACATTCAGTACTTC. Its protein product is CASSLYGGTSGSEGAKNIQYF.

V and J are TRBV27 and TRBJ2-3; D unclear. The CDR3 loop spans 12 amino acids. V shed 8 bases and J shed 4 bases, with 10 bases lying between them. Germline V CDR1 and CDR2: MNHEY, SMNVEV (reference sequence). The CDR3 DNA sequence: TGTGCCAGCGGGTTCGGGTCAGATACGCAGTATTTT. Translated, it gives CASGFGSDTQYF.

The chain employs TRBV5-4 and TRBJ2-1; D is unresolved. Germline CDR1 reads SGHNT; CDR2 reads YYREEE (reference sequence). The CDR3 has 16 residues. Trimming cost V 5 bases and J 0 bases, with 15 bases left between them. CDR3 DNA: TGTGCCAGCAGTATCCCCGGTCGTAGCTCCTACAATGAGCAGTTCTTC. Translation gives CASSIPGRSSYNEQFF.

The chain combines TRBV29-1 with TRBJ2-1; 7 positions agree with TRBD1. Germline loops: CDR1 SQVTM, CDR2 ANQGSEA. This CDR3 comprises 13 residues. V dropped 8 bases and J dropped 7; count of bases not matched to a gene: 11. CDR3: CSSDRETGNEQFF. CDR3 DNA sequence: TGCAGCTCTGACAGGGAAACGGGAAATGAGCAGTTCTTC.

This clonotype is a singleton in its sample. This chain links TRBV7-9 with TRBJ1-5; 8 nucleotides align to TRBD1. The CDR3 sequence is 14 residues long. With 5 bases clipped from V and 5 bases from J, the junction kept 5 bases outside the gene matches. Germline assignment: CDR1 SEHNR and CDR2 FQNEAQ (reference sequence). CDR3 sequence (DNA): TGTGCCAGCAGCAACAGGGGGTCTGATCAGCCCCAGCATTTT. Translation: CASSNRGSDQPQHF. Based on the CDR3 plus reference TRBV7-9 and TRBJ1-5, the full variable domain is DTGVSQNPRHKITKRGQNVTFRCDPISEHNRLYWYRQTLGQGPEFLTYFQNEAQLEKSRLLSDRFSAERPKGSFSTLEIQRTEQGDSAMYLCASSNRGSDQPQHFGDGTRLSIL.